This T cell receptor beta chain was retrieved from a study of blood T cell repertoires in COVID-19. From germline, CDR1 is SNHLY and CDR2 FYNNEI. CDR3 length: 14 residues. J was trimmed by 4 bases and V by 3 bases; bases with no gene match: 3. This clone was picked up a small number of times. Clones were read by immunoSEQ multiplex PCR, and TCRdb kept only the in-frame ones, dropping some. This sample has about 240,000 clones, with around 83% found just once. The chain uses TRBV2 and TRBJ1-2, with TRBD1 matching 9 bases. The specimen sequenced was peripheral blood. This clonotype originated in a woman in her late teens or twenties with acute or convalescent COVID-19. The CDR3 protein is CASSDKGQGYGYTF. The CDR3 nucleotides read TGTGCCAGCAGTGATAAGGGACAGGGCTATGGCTACACCTTC.